This T cell receptor (beta chain) was profiled in a study of beta chain features in type 1 diabetes. Study results and limitations: Across all four CD4+ subsets, people with type 1 diabetes showed modestly shorter TCRB CDR3s. Fewer junction insertions and more nucleotide deletions appeared in type 1 diabetes patients.

With respect to this clone: The antigen is unknown.

CD45RO/CCR7/CD25/CD127/CD95/CD27 separated CD4+ naive, central memory, regulatory and stem cell-like memory cells by sorting. Expressed TCRB transcripts got sequenced, as all isolated RNA was reverse transcribed. Measured with immunoSEQ multiplex PCR; TCRdb has only the in-frame clones, and not every one. The data show about 250,000 clones, with 12% to 15% seen just once and around 0.03% held by the top ten. This sequence was found in a woman in her thirties or forties in good health. Sequenced input: naive CD4+ T cells from blood.

The CDR3 DNA is TGTGCCAGCAGCCCCGGAGCACAGGGATACGAGCAGTACTTC. This sequence encodes CASSPGAQGYEQYF. The V and J genes are TRBV11-2 and TRBJ2-5; perhaps TRBD1 as D (6 bases). Matching the DNA end better, TRBJ2-7 makes the J call doubtful. This CDR3 is built from 14 residues. Germline values: CDR1 SGHAT, CDR2 FQNNGV.